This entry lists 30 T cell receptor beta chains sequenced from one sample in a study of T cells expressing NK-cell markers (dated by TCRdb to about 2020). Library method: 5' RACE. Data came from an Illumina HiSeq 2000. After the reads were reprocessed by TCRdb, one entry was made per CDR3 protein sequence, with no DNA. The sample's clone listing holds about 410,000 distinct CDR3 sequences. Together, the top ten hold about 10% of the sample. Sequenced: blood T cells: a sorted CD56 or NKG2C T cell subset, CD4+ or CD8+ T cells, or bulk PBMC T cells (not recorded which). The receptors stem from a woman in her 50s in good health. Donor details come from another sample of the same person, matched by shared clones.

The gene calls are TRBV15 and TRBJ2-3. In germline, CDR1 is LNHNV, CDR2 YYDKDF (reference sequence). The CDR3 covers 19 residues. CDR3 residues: CATSRDRATVRASTDTQYF.

The CDR3 sequence is CASSTLGTEGGYTF. V gene TRBV2 combines with J gene TRBJ1-2; the TRBD1 assignment by TCRdb is unverifiable without DNA. This CDR3 has 14 amino acids. Looked up from germline, CDR1 is SNHLY and CDR2 is FYNNEI.

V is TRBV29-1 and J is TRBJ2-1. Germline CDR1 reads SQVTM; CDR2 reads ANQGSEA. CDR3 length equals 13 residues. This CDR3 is CSVVAVGNGEQFF.

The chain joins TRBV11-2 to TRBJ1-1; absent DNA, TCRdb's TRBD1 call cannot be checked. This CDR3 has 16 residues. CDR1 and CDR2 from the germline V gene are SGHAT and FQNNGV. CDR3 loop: CASSLAGQGRNTEAFF.

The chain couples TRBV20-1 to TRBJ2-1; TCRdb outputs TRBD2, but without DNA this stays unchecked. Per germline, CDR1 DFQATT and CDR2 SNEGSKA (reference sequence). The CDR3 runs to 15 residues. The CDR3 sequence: CSARAPAQTSHEQFF.

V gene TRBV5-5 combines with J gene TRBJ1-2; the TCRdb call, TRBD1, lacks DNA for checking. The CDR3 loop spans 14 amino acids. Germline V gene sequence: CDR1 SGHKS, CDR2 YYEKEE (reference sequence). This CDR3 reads CASSLVGQNYGYTF.

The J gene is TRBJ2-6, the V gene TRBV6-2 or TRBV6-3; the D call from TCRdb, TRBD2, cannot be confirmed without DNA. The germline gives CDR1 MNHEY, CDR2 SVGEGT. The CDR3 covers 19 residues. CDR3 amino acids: CASSYSRPADGPGANVLTF.

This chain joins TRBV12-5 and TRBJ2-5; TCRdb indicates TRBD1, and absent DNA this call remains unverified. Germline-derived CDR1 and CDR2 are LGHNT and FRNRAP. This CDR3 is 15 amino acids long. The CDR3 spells CASGLARTGQETQYF.

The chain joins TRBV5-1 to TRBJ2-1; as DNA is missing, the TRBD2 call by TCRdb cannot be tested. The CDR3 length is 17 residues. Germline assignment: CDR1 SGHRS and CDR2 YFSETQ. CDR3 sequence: CASSSQPSGSSYNEQFF.

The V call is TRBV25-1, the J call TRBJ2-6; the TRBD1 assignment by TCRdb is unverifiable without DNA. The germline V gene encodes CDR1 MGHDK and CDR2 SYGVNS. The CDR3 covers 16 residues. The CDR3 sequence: CASSRRGIAGANVLTF.

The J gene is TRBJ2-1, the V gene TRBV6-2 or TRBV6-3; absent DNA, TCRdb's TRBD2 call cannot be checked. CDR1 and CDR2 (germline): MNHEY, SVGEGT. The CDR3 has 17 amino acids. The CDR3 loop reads CASSWETSGVSYNEQFF.

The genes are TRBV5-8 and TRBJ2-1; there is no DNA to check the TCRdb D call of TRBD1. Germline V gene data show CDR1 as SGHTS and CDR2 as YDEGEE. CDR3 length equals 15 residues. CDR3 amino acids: CASSRDRMSRNEQFF.

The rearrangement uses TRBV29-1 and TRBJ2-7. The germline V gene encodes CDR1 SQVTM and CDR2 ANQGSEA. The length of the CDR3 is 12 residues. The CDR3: CSVVGLQHEQYF.

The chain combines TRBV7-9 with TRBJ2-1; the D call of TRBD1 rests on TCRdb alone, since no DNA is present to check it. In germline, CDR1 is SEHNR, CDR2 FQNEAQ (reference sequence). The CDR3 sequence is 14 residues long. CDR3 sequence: CASQFRERSNEQFF.

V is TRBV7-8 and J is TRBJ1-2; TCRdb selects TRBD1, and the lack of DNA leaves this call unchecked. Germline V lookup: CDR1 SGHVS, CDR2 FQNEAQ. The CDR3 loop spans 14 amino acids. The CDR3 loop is CASSQGGTDYGYTF.

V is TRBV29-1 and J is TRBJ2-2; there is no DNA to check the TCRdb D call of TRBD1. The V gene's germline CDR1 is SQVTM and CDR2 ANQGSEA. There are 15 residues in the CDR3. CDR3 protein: CSVVEGADRTGELFF.

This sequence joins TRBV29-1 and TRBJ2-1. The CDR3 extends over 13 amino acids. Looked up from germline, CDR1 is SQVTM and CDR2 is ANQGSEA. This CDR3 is CSVERSPYNEQFF.

The CDR3 spells CASSQEGVGDNEQFF. The chain combines TRBV4-2 with TRBJ2-1; the TCRdb call, TRBD1, lacks DNA for checking. The CDR3 sequence is 15 residues long. Germline CDR1 LGHNA, CDR2 YNFKEQ.

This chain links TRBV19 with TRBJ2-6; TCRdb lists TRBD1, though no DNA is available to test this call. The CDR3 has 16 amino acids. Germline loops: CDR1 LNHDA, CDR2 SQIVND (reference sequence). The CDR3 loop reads CASNPQGAAGANVLTF.

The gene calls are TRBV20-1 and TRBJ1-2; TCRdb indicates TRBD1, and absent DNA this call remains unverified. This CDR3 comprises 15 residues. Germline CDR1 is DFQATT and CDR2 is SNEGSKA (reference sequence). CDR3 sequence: CSASGQDRGEHGYTF.

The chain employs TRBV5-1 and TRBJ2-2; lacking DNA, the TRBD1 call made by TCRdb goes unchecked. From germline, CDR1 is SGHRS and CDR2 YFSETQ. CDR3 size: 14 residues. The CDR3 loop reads CASSAGTVTGELFF.

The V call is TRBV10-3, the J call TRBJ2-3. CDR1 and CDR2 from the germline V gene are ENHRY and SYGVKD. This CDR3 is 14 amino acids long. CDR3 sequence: CAISESVGMDTQYF.

CDR3 sequence: CSAPRVDEQFF. The chain uses TRBV20-1 and TRBJ2-1; TCRdb outputs TRBD1, but without DNA this stays unchecked. The CDR3 loop spans 11 amino acids. Germline CDR1 is DFQATT and CDR2 is SNEGSKA (reference sequence).

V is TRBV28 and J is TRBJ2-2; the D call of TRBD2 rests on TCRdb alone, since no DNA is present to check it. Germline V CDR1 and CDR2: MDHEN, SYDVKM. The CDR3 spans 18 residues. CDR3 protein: CASRRGTSGSSFTGELFF.

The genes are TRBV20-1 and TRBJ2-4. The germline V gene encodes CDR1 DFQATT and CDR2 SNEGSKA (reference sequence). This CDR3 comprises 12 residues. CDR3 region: CSARPNLEIQYF.

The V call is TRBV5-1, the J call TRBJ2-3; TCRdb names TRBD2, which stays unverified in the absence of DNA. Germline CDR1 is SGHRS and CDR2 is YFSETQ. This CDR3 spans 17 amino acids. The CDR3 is CASSLVTTGPFTDTQYF.

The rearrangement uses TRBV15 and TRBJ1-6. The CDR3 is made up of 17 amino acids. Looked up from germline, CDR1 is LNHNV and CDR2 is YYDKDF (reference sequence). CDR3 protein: CATSRDLAAKGDSPLHF.

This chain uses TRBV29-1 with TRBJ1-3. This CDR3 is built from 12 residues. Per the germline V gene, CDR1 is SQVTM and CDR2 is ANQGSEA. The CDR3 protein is CSVGGSGNTIYF.

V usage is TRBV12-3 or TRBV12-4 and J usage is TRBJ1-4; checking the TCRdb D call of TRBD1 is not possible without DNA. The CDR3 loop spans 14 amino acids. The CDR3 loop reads CASSFSGGLGELFF.

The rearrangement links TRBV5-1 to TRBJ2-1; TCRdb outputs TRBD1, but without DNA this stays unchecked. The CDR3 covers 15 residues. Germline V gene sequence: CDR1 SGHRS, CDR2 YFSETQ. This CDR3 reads CASSFGQGRPDEQFF.